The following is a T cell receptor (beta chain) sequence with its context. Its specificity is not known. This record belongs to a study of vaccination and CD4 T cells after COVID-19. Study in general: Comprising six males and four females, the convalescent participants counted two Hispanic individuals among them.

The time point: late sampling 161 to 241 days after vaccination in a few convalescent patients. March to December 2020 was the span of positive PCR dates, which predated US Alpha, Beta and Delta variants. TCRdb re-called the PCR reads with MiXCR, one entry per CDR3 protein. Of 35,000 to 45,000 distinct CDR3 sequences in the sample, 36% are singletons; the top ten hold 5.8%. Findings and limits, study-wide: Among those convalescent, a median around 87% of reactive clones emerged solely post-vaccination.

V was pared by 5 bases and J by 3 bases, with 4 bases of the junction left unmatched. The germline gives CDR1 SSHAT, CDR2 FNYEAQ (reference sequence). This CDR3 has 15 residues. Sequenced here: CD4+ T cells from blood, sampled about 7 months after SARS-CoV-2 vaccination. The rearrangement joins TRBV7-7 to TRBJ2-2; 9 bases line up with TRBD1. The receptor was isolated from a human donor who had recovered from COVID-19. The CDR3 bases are TGTGCCAGCAGCCTTGACAGGGGGGACACCGGGGAGCTGTTTTTT. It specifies CASSLDRGDTGELFF.